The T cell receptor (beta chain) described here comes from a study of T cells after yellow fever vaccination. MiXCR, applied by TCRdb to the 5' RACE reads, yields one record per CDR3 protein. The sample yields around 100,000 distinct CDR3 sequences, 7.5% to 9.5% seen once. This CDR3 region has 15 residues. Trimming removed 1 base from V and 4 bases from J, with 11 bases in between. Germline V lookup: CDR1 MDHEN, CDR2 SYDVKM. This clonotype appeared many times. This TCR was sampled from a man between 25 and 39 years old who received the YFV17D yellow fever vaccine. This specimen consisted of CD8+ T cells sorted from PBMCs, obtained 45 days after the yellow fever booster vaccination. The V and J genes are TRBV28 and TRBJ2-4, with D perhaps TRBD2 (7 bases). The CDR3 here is CASSLLGGLKNIQYF. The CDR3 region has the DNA TGTGCCAGCAGTTTATTGGGGGGGCTGAAAAACATTCAGTACTTC.